This T cell receptor (beta chain) was retrieved from a study of blood T cell repertoires in COVID-19 (dated by TCRdb to 2020 to 2021). Broadly, across the study: Samples covering the acute and convalescent phases of COVID-19 were provided by collaborators in the United States, Italy and Spain. HLA class I and class II types, where available, came from metadata supplied by the sample provider rather than from assay-based typing. Nearly every sample came with metadata listing a de-identified subject ID, COVID-19 status, age in years and sex. The dataset comprised deeply sampled blood TCRbeta repertoires from subjects exposed to, actively infected with, or recovered from COVID-19. The repertoires were released in a freely available public database meant as a resource for research on the immune response to SARS-CoV-2. The prospective study material was composed of cDNA or gDNA derived from T cells, B-cell-depleted T cells, or PBMCs. Samples were obtained from the ongoing ImmuneRACE study (first 160 participants) and from 1,254 subjects provided by 6 global collaborators. What the study reported, not specific to this receptor: The quantity of clinical and demographic metadata differed by source and by participant and was supplied without curation.

TCRbeta CDR3 regions were amplified from genomic DNA using the immunoSEQ Assay, a bias-controlled multiplex PCR. As for how the authors treated the data: Within the assay, amplification of reference gene primers was used to estimate how many nucleated cells each sample contained. To quantify the absolute abundance of each unique TCRbeta CDR3 rearrangement, sequence reads were collapsed and filtered. For each sample, productive Simpson clonality was calculated as the square root of Simpson's diversity index over productive rearrangements. The table was pulled from immuneACCESS by TCRdb, which kept in-frame rearrangements only. Such tables lose some clones; where checked, under half of the loss comes from unresolved V genes, and the rest has no known cause. The V and J calls and clone size are taken from that table; D and trimming were inferred from the DNA. This sample has 300,000 to 450,000 clones in its table, and around 84% of those were observed once. Clones ranked in the top ten supply more than 3% of the sample.

From V the trimming removes 5 bases and from J it removes 3 bases, while the gene matches leave 6 bases of the junction unaccounted for. Including cysteine and phenylalanine, the CDR3 has 15 amino acids. CDR3 DNA only is kept here, 45 bases in frame from base 1. The CDR1 and CDR2 encoded by the germline V gene are SGHTA and FQGTGA. A word on this clone: There is no known antigen for this receptor. Nothing much larger sits one base from this clone, and base qualities are not available.

Whole blood was collected in K2EDTA tubes by collaborating institutions according to the institutions' own protocols. Collaborator samples were shipped for TCRbeta analysis as frozen whole blood, isolated PBMCs, or DNA extracted from either sample type. The sample was peripheral blood. The TCR comes from a woman between 18 and 30 years old with acute or convalescent COVID-19. The rearranged segments are TRBV7-3 and TRBJ2-7, with 11 bases matching TRBD2. The DNA sequence is given as TGTGCCAGCAGCCCTCTTAGCGGGAGGGGCTACGAGCAGTACTTC. This encodes CASSPLSGRGYEQYF.